The 20 T cell receptor beta chains in this list originate from one sample, sequenced in a study of blood T cell repertoires in COVID-19. Here immunoSEQ multiplex PCR was the method, and the copy in TCRdb shows in-frame clones only, minus some. The repertoire holds 200,000 to 250,000 clones, with more than 75% as singletons. The sample consisted of peripheral blood. These receptors were obtained from a woman in her 70s with COVID-19, enrolled during active disease.

The chain carries TRBV7-9 and TRBJ1-1, with 7 positions matching TRBD1. This CDR3 region has 16 residues. V dropped 4 bases and J dropped 0; count of bases not matched to a gene: 8. Germline values: CDR1 SEHNR, CDR2 FQNEAQ (reference sequence). The CDR3 DNA reads TGTGCCAGCAGCTCGCGGACAGGTTCCATGAACACTGAAGCTTTCTTT. It specifies CASSSRTGSMNTEAFF. The full variable domain, completed using reference TRBV7-9 and TRBJ1-1, is DTGVSQNPRHKITKRGQNVTFRCDPISEHNRLYWYRQTLGQGPEFLTYFQNEAQLEKSRLLSDRFSAERPKGSFSTLEIQRTEQGDSAMYLCASSSRTGSMNTEAFFGQGTRLTVV.

This sequence joins TRBV2 and TRBJ1-2; 9 nucleotides match TRBD1. J gave up 3 bases and V 5 bases, and 4 bases lay outside the gene matches. CDR3 size: 14 residues. The germline V gene encodes CDR1 SNHLY and CDR2 FYNNEI. The CDR3 DNA reads TGTGCCAGCAGTTACACAGGGGGCGACTATGGCTACACCTTC. Protein product: CASSYTGGDYGYTF.

The chain links TRBV5-4 to TRBJ2-3; 9 nucleotides align to TRBD1. Germline V lookup: CDR1 SGHNT, CDR2 YYREEE (reference sequence). The trim removed 5 bases at V and 3 bases at J, leaving 7 bases unmatched. The CDR3 consists of 15 residues. In DNA, the CDR3 is TGTGCCAGCAGACTGGGACAGGGTCTGACAGATACGCAGTATTTT. It encodes CASRLGQGLTDTQYF.

The sample holds many counts of this clone. The rearrangement uses TRBV3-1 (or the pseudogene TRBV3-2) and TRBJ1-3; no clear D. Per the germline V gene, CDR1 is LGHDT and CDR2 is YNNKEL (reference sequence). This CDR3 spans 16 amino acids. V lost 3 bases, J lost 4 bases, and 16 bases lay in between. The DNA of the CDR3 is TGTGCCAGCAGCCACTTAGGACTCTCGGAAGGAAACACCATATATTTT. Encoded protein: CASSHLGLSEGNTIYF.

V usage is TRBV4-3 and J usage is TRBJ1-1; the D is unclear. There are 14 residues in the CDR3. Per germline, CDR1 LGHNA and CDR2 YSLEER. Trimming took 0 bases from V and 5 from J, leaving 10 bases between them. CDR3 DNA sequence: TGCGCCAGCAGCCAAGATTCGTGGGCTACTGAAGCTTTCTTT. Translation gives CASSQDSWATEAFF.

This chain connects TRBV7-2 to TRBJ2-7; 11 nucleotides line up with TRBD2. With V trimmed by 4 bases and J by 1 base, 3 bases remained unmatched. The germline V gene has CDR1 SGHTA and CDR2 FQGNSA. CDR3 length: 15 amino acids. The chain's CDR3 is CASSSLAGGSYEQYF. In DNA form, the CDR3 reads TGTGCCAGCAGCTCTCTAGCGGGGGGATCCTACGAGCAGTACTTC.

This chain uses TRBV3-1 (or the pseudogene TRBV3-2) with TRBJ2-7; TRBD2 might be the D (5 bases). V was pared by 4 bases and J by 3 bases, with 7 bases between. The CDR3 runs to 12 residues. Per germline, CDR1 LGHDT and CDR2 YNNKEL (reference sequence). The CDR3 DNA is TGTGCCAGCAGCCGGGAGTACTACGAGCAGTACTTC. Residues: CASSREYYEQYF.

This chain joins TRBV19 and TRBJ1-2, with 7 bases identical to TRBD1. The length of the CDR3 is 13 residues. Germline CDR1 is LNHDA and CDR2 is SQIVND (reference sequence). The V and J ends lost 5 bases and 8 bases, in that order; junction bases with no gene match: 8. This CDR3 is CASSFTRDSGYTF. Here the CDR3 DNA reads TGTGCCAGTAGTTTCACCCGGGACAGCGGCTACACCTTC.

V gene TRBV5-1 combines with J gene TRBJ1-4; no clear D. The V and J ends lost 5 bases and 8 bases respectively, with 16 bases between them. Germline V CDR1 and CDR2: SGHRS, YFSETQ. The CDR3 runs 14 residues. In nucleotides, the CDR3 is TGCGCCAGCAGTGAAAGATCGACACAGGAAAAACTGTTTTTT. As protein: CASSERSTQEKLFF. The whole variable domain, filled in from reference TRBV5-1 and TRBJ1-4, reads KAGVTQTPRYLIKTRGQQVTLSCSPISGHRSVSWYQQTPGQGLQFLFEYFSETQRNKGNFPGRFSGRQFSNSRSEMNVSTLELGDSALYLCASSERSTQEKLFFGSGTQLSVL.

The chain is built from TRBV7-6 and TRBJ2-7, with TRBD2 matching over 9 bases. CDR3 length: 13 residues. The junction had 8 bases not matched to a gene; V was cut back by 3 bases and J by 11 bases. Germline V gene lookup returns CDR1 SGHVS and CDR2 FNYEAQ. The CDR3 sequence: CASSFGTSSDKYF. Here the CDR3 DNA reads TGTGCCAGCAGCTTTGGGACTAGCAGTGATAAGTACTTC.

This chain connects TRBV9 to TRBJ1-3, with D uncertain. Germline-derived CDR1 and CDR2 are SGDLS and YYNGEE. CDR3 length: 14 amino acids. Trimming took 1 base from V and 8 from J, leaving 13 bases between them. The CDR3 region is CASSVNPLEDTIYF. Written as DNA, the CDR3 is TGTGCCAGCAGCGTAAACCCGTTGGAGGACACCATATATTTT.

V is TRBV6-2 or TRBV6-3 and J is TRBJ1-5, with TRBD1 identical over 10 bases. The CDR3 is made up of 15 amino acids. CDR1 and CDR2 from the germline V gene are MNHEY and SVGEGT. Unmatched junction bases numbered 10, after V lost 5 bases and J lost 9 bases. The CDR3 region is CASSTSDRGRLPQHF. In nucleotides, the CDR3 is TGTGCCAGCAGTACCTCCGACAGGGGGCGCCTGCCCCAGCATTTT.

The V call is TRBV6-5, the J call TRBJ1-5; the D gene is possibly TRBD1 (5 bases). Between the trimmed V and J ends, which lost 2 bases and 9 bases, there was a span of 14 bases. The CDR3 covers 14 residues. CDR1 and CDR2 from the germline V gene are MNHEY and SVGAGI. In nucleotides, the CDR3 is TGTGCCAGCAGTTACGGGACTGTTGAAGGGCCCCAGCATTTT. Its protein is CASSYGTVEGPQHF.

This clone came up once. The rearrangement uses TRBV30 and TRBJ2-3, with D perhaps TRBD1 (6 bases). Looked up from germline, CDR1 is GTSNPN and CDR2 is SVGIG (reference sequence). This CDR3 has 14 residues. V was trimmed by 3 bases and J by 0 bases, leaving 10 bases between them. CDR3 sequence reads: CAWRVQGSTDTQYF. As DNA, the CDR3 is TGTGCCTGGAGGGTACAGGGTAGCACAGATACGCAGTATTTT.

The chain uses TRBV5-4 and TRBJ2-7; D perhaps matches TRBD2 (5 bases). The CDR3 sequence is 15 residues long. V dropped 3 bases and J dropped 0 bases, with 13 bases sitting between them. CDR1 and CDR2 from the germline V gene are SGHNT and YYREEE (reference sequence). The CDR3 loop is CASSSGFLSSYEQYF. DNA for the CDR3: TGTGCCAGCAGCTCGGGATTTCTGAGCTCCTACGAGCAGTACTTC.

The chain carries TRBV5-6 and TRBJ2-7, with D perhaps matching TRBD2 (6 bases). Trimming pared 0 bases from V and 5 bases from J, leaving 6 bases between. CDR1 and CDR2 (germline): SGHDT, YYEEEE. The CDR3 covers 12 residues. CDR3 sequence reads: CASSLGRDEQYF. The CDR3 nucleotides read TGTGCCAGCAGCTTGGGGAGGGACGAGCAGTACTTC. Filled out from reference TRBV5-6 and TRBJ2-7, the complete variable domain reads DAGVTQSPTHLIKTRGQQVTLRCSPKSGHDTVSWYQQALGQGPQFIFQYYEEEERQRGNFPDRFSGHQFPNYSSELNVNALLLGDSALYLCASSLGRDEQYFGPGTRLTVT.

The rearrangement joins TRBV5-8 to TRBJ1-1; TRBD1 matches 11 bases. The ends lost 4 bases at V and 7 bases at J; junction bases unmatched: 6. Germline V gene sequence: CDR1 SGHTS, CDR2 YDEGEE. CDR3 length equals 14 residues. CDR3 bases: TGTGCCAGCAGCCGCCGGGACAGGGGGAGTGAAGCTTTCTTT. Protein sequence: CASSRRDRGSEAFF.

This clone has a single count. This chain connects TRBV7-2 to TRBJ1-3, with TRBD1 identical over 10 bases. The germline gives CDR1 SGHTA, CDR2 FQGNSA. The V gene end was trimmed by 4 bases and the J gene end by 2 bases; junction bases not matched to a gene: 2. There are 15 residues in the CDR3. Here the CDR3 DNA reads TGTGCCAGCAGCTCCGGGACAGGGGCTGGAAACACCATATATTTT. This codes for CASSSGTGAGNTIYF.

This chain connects TRBV18 to TRBJ1-5, with a weak D call TRBD1 (6 bases). CDR3 size: 16 residues. Germline CDR1 reads KGHSH; CDR2 reads LQKENI. Deletions cut 2 bases from V and 2 bases from J, with 13 bases between. The CDR3 loop reads CASSPSQGFGNQPQHF. The CDR3 nucleotides read TGTGCCAGCTCACCATCACAGGGATTTGGCAATCAGCCCCAGCATTTT.

The chain joins TRBV30 to TRBJ1-2; tentative D call: TRBD1 (5 bases). The CDR3 is 17 amino acids. V lost 2 bases, J lost 8 bases, and 27 bases lay in between. CDR1 is GTSNPN and CDR2 is SVGIG in the germline V gene (reference sequence). Here the CDR3 reads CAWSYNIAGSGLGGYTF. CDR3 in DNA: TGTGCCTGGAGTTATAATATCGCAGGGTCAGGTCTGGGAGGCTACACCTTC.